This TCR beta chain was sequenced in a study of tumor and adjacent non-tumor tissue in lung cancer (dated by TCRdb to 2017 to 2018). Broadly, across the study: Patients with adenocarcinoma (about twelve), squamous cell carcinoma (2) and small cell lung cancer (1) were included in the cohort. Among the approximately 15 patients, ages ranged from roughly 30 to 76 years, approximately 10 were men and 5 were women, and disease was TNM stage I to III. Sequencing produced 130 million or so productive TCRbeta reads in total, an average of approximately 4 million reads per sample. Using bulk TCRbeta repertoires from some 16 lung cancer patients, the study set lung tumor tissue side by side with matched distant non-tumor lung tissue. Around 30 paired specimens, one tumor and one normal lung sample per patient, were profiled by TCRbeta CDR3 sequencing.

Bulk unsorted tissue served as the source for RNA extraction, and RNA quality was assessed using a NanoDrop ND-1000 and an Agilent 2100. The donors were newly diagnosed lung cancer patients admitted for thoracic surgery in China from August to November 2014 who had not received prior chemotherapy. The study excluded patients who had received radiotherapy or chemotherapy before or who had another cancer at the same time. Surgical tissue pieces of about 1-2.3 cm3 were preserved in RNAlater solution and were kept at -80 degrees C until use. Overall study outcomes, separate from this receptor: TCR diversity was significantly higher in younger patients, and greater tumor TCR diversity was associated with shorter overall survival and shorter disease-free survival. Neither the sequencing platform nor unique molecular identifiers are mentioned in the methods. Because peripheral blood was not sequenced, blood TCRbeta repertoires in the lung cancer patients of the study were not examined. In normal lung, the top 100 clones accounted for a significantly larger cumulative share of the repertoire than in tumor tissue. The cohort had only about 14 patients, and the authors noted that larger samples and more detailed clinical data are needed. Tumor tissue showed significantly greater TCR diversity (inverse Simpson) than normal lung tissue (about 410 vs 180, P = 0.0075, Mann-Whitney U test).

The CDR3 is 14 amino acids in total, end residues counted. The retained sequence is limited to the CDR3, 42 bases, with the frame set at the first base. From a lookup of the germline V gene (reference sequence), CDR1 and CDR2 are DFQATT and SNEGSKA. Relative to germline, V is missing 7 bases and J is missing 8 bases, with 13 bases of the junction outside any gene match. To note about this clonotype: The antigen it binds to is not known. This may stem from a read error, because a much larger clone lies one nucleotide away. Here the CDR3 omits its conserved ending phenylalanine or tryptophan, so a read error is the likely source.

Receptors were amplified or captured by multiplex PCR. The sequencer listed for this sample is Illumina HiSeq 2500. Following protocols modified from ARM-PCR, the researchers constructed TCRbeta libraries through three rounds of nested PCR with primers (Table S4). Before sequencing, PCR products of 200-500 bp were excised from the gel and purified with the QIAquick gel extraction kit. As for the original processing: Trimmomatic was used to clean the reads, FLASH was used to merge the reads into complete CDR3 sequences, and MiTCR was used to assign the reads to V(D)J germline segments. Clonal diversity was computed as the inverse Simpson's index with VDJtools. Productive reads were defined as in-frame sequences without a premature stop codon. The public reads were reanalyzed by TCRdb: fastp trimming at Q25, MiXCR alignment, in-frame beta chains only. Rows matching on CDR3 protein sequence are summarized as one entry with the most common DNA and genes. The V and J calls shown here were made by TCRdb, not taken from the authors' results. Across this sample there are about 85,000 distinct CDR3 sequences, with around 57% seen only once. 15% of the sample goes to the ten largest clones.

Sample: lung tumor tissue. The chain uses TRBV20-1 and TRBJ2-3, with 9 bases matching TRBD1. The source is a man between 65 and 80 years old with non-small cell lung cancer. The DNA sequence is TGCAGTGTGCCCCGGGGACAGGGATGGGGTACGCAGTATTCT. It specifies CSVPRGQGWGTQYS.